The source of this TCR beta chain is a study of T cells in tuberculosis. TCRdb's table, derived via immunoSEQ multiplex PCR, lists solely in-frame clones and lacks some. The sample carries roughly 28,000 clones, approximately 95% recorded once. The CDR3 loop spans 14 amino acids. Germline lookup yields CDR1 MNHEY and CDR2 SMNVEV (reference sequence). V shed 4 bases and J 1 base; nucleotides not matched to a gene: 4. The origin of this receptor is a donor between 10 and 29 years old with latent tuberculosis or without tuberculosis infection. This chain uses TRBV27 with TRBJ2-7, with 7 bases identical to TRBD2. The sample consisted of PBMCs. The CDR3 sequence is CASSSRGRSYEQYF. DNA for the CDR3: TGTGCCAGCAGTTCGCGGGGGAGGTCCTACGAGCAGTACTTC.